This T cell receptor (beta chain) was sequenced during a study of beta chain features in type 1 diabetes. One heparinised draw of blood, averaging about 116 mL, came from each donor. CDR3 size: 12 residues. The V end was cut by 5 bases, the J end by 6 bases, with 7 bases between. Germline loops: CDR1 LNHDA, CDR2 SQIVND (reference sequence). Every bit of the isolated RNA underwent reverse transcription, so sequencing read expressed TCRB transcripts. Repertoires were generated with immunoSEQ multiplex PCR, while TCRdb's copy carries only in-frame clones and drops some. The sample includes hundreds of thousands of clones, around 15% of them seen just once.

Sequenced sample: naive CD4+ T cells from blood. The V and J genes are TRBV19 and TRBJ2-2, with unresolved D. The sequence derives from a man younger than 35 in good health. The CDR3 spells CASSFLSGELFF. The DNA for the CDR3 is TGTGCCAGTAGTTTTCTATCCGGGGAGCTGTTTTTT.